Following are 15 T cell receptor beta chains from one sample sequenced in a study of regulatory T cells in long-lasting Graves disease. Time point in this sample: newly diagnosed GD, antithyroid drugs for less than 3 months. With RNA extracted from PBMCs as input, the TCR library was made. Building the TCR beta libraries relied on iRepertoire HTBI primers, and CDR3 regions underwent Arm-PCR. TCRdb re-derived calls from the multiplex PCR reads in MiXCR, one entry per CDR3 protein. Here the sample spans 370,000 or so distinct CDR3 sequences, about a sixth being singletons. These data were also filed under a second study, of T cells in Graves' hyperthyroidism and ophthalmopathy.

Sample: peripheral blood mononuclear cells (PBMCs), taken at new diagnosis, from a patient treated with antithyroid drugs. These receptors were taken from a woman aged 18-29 years with Graves disease.

V is TRBV27 and J is TRBJ2-7; D could derive from TRBD1 or TRBD2 (6 bases each). From germline, CDR1 is MNHEY and CDR2 SMNVEV (reference sequence). The CDR3 contains 15 residues. Trimming stripped 3 bases from V and 3 bases from J, with 15 bases between. CDR3 sequence (DNA): TGTGCCAGCAGTTTGAACCGGGGGCAGGGCTACGAGCAGTACTTC. Translating gives CASSLNRGQGYEQYF.

This clonotype was detected many times. Mismatch with germline at one junction end may stem from a read error. The V gene is TRBV6-1, the J gene TRBJ2-7, with 8 bases lining up with TRBD1. The CDR3 has 16 amino acids. The germline V gene has CDR1 MNHNS and CDR2 SASEGT. The CDR3 protein is CPSSPGQVDSSYEQYF. DNA of the CDR3: TGTCCCAGCAGCCCGGGACAGGTCGACAGCTCCTACGAGCAGTACTTC.

This clonotype was counted only a few times. The CDR3 region has the DNA TGTGCCAGCAGCTTTAGTTCGTCCGACAATGAGCAGTTCTTC. Protein sequence: CASSFSSSDNEQFF. This chain links TRBV7-9 with TRBJ2-1; D gene uncertain. The CDR3 totals 14 residues. V was cut by 3 bases and J by 5 bases, with 11 bases left in between. Per the germline V gene, CDR1 is SEHNR and CDR2 is FQNEAQ (reference sequence).

This clonotype was observed many times. This chain links TRBV20-1 with TRBJ2-3; 11 nucleotides align to TRBD2. The V gene end was trimmed by 5 bases and the J gene end by 5 bases; junction bases not matched to a gene: 9. CDR1 is DFQATT, CDR2 SNEGSKA, per germline (reference sequence). The CDR3 is 15 amino acids. The CDR3 reads CSAQTSGMGRDTQYF. DNA for the CDR3: TGCAGTGCTCAGACTAGCGGGATGGGAAGAGATACGCAGTATTTT.

This clonotype was seen a few times. V is TRBV24-1 and J is TRBJ2-3; 7 bases fit TRBD2. The CDR3 extends over 13 amino acids. Trimming removed 8 bases from V and 2 bases from J; junction bases left unmatched: 3. Germline V gene data show CDR1 as KGHDR and CDR2 as SFDVKD. The CDR3: CATTAGVTDTQYF. CDR3 coding DNA: TGTGCCACCACGGCGGGAGTCACAGATACGCAGTATTTT.

This clonotype occurred many times. The rearrangement links TRBV3-1 to TRBJ1-2, with D tentatively TRBD1 (5 bases). This CDR3 is 15 amino acids long. Per germline, CDR1 LGHDT and CDR2 YNNKEL (reference sequence). Trimming took off 0 bases at V and 4 bases at J, with 12 bases between the two ends. DNA for the CDR3: TGTGCCAGCAGCCAAGATATCCAGGGTGGCTATGGCTACACCTTC. Residues: CASSQDIQGGYGYTF.

This clonotype has at least ten counts. V gene TRBV6-1 combines with J gene TRBJ1-1; no clear D gene. Trimming removed 6 bases at V and 0 bases at J, with 5 bases between. CDR1 and CDR2 from the germline V gene are MNHNS and SASEGT. The CDR3 loop spans 12 amino acids. The CDR3 sequence: CASSIVNTEAFF. CDR3 in DNA: TGTGCCAGCAGCATTGTGAACACTGAAGCTTTCTTT.

Turning to this clonotype: Possible read error: a much larger clone is one base away. CDR3 sequence: CASSATGAGSYNEQFF. In DNA, the CDR3 is TGTGCCAGCAGCGCCACCGGGGCGGGTTCTTACAATGAGCAGTTCTTC. V is TRBV11-2 and J is TRBJ2-1; D could derive from TRBD1 or TRBD2 (5 bases each). This CDR3 region has 16 residues. In germline, CDR1 is SGHAT, CDR2 FQNNGV. The ends were cut back, 5 bases at V and 4 bases at J, with 18 bases in the middle.

Many counts were recorded for this clonotype. The CDR3 loop reads CACQGNHNEQFF. CDR3 nucleotide sequence: TGTGCCTGCCAGGGGAATCACAATGAGCAGTTCTTC. The chain employs TRBV11-1 and TRBJ2-1, with D maybe TRBD1 (6 bases). Germline V gives CDR1 SGHAT, CDR2 FQDESV (reference sequence). V lost 11 bases and J lost 5, with 13 bases in between. There are 12 residues in the CDR3.

This clonotype appeared many times. The chain couples TRBV12-3 or TRBV12-4 to TRBJ2-5, with TRBD2 identical over 8 bases. This CDR3 has 13 amino acids. V shed 6 bases, J shed 5 bases, and the junction held 5 bases outside the gene matches. Here the CDR3 DNA reads TGTGCCAGCAGCTTCGGGACTAGTGAGACCCAGTACTTC. This encodes CASSFGTSETQYF.

This clonotype was counted many times. This chain links TRBV20-1 with TRBJ1-4; the D gene is possibly TRBD1 (6 bases). Germline CDR1 DFQATT, CDR2 SNEGSKA (reference sequence). V lost 5 bases, J lost 8 bases, and 12 bases lay in between. The CDR3 covers 12 residues. The CDR3 bases are TGCAGTGCTGGCCGAGGGGGAGAAAAACTGTTTTTT. Its protein is CSAGRGGEKLFF.

This clonotype was recorded at least ten times. V is TRBV11-2 and J is TRBJ2-7; 9 nucleotides align to TRBD2. V lost 8 bases and J lost 2; bases outside the gene matches: 10. From germline, CDR1 is SGHAT and CDR2 FQNNGV. The CDR3 sequence is 15 residues long. CDR3 in DNA: TGTGCCAGCGAGATCTATAGCGGGAGAACCTACGAGCAGTACTTC. Encoded protein: CASEIYSGRTYEQYF.

This clonotype was seen many times. The CDR3 coding sequence is TGTGCCAGCAAACTGGGACAGGGGGGGTCCTACGAGCAGTACTTC. This gives the protein CASKLGQGGSYEQYF. This chain connects TRBV6-1 to TRBJ2-7, with 11 bases lining up with TRBD1. Looked up from germline, CDR1 is MNHNS and CDR2 is SASEGT. V gave up 7 bases and J gave up 1 base; unmatched junction bases: 6. The CDR3 is made up of 15 amino acids.

The sample holds many counts of this clonotype. The chain employs TRBV4-1 and TRBJ2-5; no definite D call. Germline V gene lookup returns CDR1 MGHRA and CDR2 YSYEKL. V lost 4 bases, J lost 3 bases, and 9 bases lay in between. The CDR3 totals 13 residues. The CDR3 DNA reads TGCGCCAGCAGCCCCAACTCAGAAGAGACCCAGTACTTC. It is translated as CASSPNSEETQYF.

For this clonotype: A read error is possible here, since a much larger clone lies one base away. The rearrangement joins TRBV18 to TRBJ1-1; D possibly corresponds to TRBD1 (6 bases). Deletions cut 5 bases from V and 0 bases from J, with 25 bases between. Germline-derived CDR1 and CDR2 are KGHSH and LQKENI. CDR3 size: 19 residues. The CDR3 sequence is CASSSKGGDGAVMNTEAFF. Written as DNA, the CDR3 is TGTGCCAGCTCATCCAAAGGGGGTGACGGGGCCGTAATGAACACTGAAGCTTTCTTT. The whole variable domain, filled in from reference TRBV18 and TRBJ1-1, reads NAGVMQNPRHLVRRRGQEARLRCSPMKGHSHVYWYRQLPEEGLKFMVYLQKENIIDESGMPKERFSAEFPKEGPSILRIQQVVRGDSAAYFCASSSKGGDGAVMNTEAFFGQGTRLTVV.